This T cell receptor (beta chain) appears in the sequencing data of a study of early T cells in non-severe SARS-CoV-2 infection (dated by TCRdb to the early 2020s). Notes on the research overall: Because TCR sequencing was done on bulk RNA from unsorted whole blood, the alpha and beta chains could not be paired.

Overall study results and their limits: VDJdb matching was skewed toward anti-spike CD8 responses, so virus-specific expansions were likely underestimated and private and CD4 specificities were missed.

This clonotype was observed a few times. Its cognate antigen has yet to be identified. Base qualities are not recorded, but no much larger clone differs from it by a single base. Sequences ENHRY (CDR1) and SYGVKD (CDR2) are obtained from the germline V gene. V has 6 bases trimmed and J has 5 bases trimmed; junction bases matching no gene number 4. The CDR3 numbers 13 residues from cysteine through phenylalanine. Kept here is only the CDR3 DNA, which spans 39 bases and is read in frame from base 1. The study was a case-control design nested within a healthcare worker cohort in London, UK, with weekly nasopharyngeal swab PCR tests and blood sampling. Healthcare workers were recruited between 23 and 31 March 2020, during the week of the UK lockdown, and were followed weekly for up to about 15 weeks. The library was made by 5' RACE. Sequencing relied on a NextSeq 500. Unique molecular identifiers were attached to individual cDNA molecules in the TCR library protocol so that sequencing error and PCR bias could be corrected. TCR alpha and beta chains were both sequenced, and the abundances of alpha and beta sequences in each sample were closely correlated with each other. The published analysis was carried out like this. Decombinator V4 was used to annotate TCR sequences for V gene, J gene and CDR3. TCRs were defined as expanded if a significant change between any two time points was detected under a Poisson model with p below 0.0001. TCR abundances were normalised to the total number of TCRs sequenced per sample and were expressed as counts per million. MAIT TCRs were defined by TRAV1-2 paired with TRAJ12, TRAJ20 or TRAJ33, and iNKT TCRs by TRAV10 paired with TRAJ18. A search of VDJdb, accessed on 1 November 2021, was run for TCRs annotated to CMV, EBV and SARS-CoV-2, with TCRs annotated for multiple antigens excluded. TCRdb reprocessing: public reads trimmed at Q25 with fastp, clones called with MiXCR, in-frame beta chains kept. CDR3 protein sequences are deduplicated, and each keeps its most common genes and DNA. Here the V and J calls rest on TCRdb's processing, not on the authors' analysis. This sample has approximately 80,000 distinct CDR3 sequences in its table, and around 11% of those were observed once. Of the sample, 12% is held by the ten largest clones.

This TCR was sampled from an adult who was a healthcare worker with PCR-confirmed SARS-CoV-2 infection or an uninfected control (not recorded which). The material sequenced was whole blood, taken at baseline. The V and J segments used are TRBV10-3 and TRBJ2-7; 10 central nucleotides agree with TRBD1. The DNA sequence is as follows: TGTGCCATCAGGGGGACAGGGGCGGACGAGCAGTACTTC. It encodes CAIRGTGADEQYF.